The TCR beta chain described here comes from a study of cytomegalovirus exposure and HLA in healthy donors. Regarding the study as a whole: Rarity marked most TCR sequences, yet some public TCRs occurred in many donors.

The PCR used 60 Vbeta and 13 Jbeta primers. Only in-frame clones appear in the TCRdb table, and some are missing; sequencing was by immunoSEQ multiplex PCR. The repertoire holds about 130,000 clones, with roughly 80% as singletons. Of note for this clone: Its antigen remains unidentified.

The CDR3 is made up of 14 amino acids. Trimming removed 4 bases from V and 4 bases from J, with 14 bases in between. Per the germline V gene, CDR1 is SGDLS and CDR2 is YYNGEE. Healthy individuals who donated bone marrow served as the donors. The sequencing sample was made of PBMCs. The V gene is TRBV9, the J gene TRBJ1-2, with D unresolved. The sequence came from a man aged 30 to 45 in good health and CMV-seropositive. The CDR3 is CASSPTVAAYGYTF. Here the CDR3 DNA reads TGTGCCAGCAGCCCTACGGTAGCTGCCTATGGCTACACCTTC.